What follows is one T cell receptor beta chain and its context. In the authors' workflow: How many nucleated cells were present was estimated from reference gene primer amplification. Using immunoSEQ multiplex PCR, the repertoire was profiled, and TCRdb retains in-frame clones only, with some absent. V and J calls plus clone size are reproduced from that table; the DNA served to infer D and trimming. This table holds 150,000 to 200,000 clones, approximately 81% found once. This entry comes from a study of blood T cell repertoires in COVID-19. Cohort allocation depended upon clinical history that participants reported. Among Cohort 3 donors, those recovered had two negative PCRs, clearance, or symptom resolution. V lost 5 bases and J lost 0, with 11 bases in between. CDR1 is SGHNT, CDR2 YYREEE, per germline (reference sequence). The CDR3 has 15 residues.

The chain couples TRBV5-4 to TRBJ1-4; D may be TRBD1 (5 bases). The sequenced sample consisted of PBMCs or T cells enriched from blood (not recorded which). This sequence originates from a woman in her forties or fifties who had recovered from COVID-19. The CDR3 DNA reads as TGTGCCAGCAGTTGGGGGGGGTCAACTAATGAAAAACTGTTTTTT. Residues: CASSWGGSTNEKLFF.